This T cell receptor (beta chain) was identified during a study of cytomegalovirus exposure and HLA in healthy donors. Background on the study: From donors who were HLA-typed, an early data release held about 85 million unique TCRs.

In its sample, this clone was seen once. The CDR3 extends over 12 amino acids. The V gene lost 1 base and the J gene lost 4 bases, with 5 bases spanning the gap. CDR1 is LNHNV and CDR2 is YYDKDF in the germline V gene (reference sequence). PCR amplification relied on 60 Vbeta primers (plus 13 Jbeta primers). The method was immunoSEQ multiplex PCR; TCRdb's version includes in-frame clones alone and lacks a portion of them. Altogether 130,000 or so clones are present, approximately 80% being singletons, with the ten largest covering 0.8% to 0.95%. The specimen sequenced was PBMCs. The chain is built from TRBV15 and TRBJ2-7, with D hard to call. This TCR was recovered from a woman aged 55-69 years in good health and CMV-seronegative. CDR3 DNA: TGTGCCACCAGCAGAGGTTTATACGAGCAGTACTTC. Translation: CATSRGLYEQYF.